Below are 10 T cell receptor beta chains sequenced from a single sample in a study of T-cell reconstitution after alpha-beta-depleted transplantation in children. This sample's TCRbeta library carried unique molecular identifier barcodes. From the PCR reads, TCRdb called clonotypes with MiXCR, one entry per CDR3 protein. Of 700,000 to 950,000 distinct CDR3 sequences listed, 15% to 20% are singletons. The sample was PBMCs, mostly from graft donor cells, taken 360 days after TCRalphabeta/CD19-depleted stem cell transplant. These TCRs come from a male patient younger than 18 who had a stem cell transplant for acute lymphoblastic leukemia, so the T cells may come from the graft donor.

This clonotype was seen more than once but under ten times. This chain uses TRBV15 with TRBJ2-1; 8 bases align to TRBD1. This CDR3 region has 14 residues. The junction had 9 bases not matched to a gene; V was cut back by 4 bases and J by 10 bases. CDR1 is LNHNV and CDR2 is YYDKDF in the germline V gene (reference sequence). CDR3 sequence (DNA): TGTGCCACCAGCACGCCGGGACAGGTTTACGAGCAGTTCTTC. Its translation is CATSTPGQVYEQFF.

The CDR3 region has the DNA TGTGCCAGCAGTTGGCGTCGCGCGGGCCAAGAGACCCAGTACTTC. Protein product: CASSWRRAGQETQYF. The chain recombines TRBV27 with TRBJ2-5; the D gene is possibly TRBD2 (5 bases). The V end lost 4 bases, the J end lost 1 base, and 13 bases lay between the germline ends. The germline CDR1 and CDR2 sequences are MNHEY and SMNVEV (reference sequence). CDR3 length: 15 residues.

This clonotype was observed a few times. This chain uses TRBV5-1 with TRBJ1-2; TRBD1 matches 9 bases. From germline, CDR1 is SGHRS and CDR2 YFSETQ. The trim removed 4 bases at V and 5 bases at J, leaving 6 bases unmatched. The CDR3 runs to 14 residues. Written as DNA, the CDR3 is TGCGCCAGCAGCCTTACCGGGACAGGGTATGGCTACACCTTC. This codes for CASSLTGTGYGYTF.

The CDR3 sequence: CASSQDTGYNEQFF. CDR3 bases: TGTGCCAGCAGCCAAGACACAGGGTACAATGAGCAGTTCTTC. The chain uses TRBV14 and TRBJ2-1; weak D call: TRBD1 (6 bases). Germline loops: CDR1 SGHDN, CDR2 FVKESK. The CDR3 extends over 14 amino acids. The V end was cut by 0 bases, the J end by 4 bases, with 7 bases between.

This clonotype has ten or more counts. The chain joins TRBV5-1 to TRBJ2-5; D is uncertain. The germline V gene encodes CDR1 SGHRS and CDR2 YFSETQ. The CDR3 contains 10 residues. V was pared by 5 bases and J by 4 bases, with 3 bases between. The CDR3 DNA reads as TGCGCCAGCAGGGGAGAGACCCAGTACTTC. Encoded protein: CASRGETQYF.

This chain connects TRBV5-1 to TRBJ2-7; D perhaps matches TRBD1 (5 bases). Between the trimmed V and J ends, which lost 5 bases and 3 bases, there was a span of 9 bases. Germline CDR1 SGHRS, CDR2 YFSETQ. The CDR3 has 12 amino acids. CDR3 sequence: CASRKDSYEQYF. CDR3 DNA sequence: TGCGCCAGCAGAAAAGACAGCTACGAGCAGTACTTC. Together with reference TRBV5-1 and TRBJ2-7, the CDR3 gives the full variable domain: KAGVTQTPRYLIKTRGQQVTLSCSPISGHRSVSWYQQTPGQGLQFLFEYFSETQRNKGNFPGRFSGRQFSNSRSEMNVSTLELGDSALYLCASRKDSYEQYFGPGTRLTVT.

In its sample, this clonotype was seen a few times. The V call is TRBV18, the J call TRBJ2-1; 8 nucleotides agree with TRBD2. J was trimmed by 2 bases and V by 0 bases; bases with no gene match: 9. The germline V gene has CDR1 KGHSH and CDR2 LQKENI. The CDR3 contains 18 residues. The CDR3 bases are TGTGCCAGCTCACCACCTTGGGGTAGCGGGACGACCTACAATGAGCAGTTCTTC. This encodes CASSPPWGSGTTYNEQFF.

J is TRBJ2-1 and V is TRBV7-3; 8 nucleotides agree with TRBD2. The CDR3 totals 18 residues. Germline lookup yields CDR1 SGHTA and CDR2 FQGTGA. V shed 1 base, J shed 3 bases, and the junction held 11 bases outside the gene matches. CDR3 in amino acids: CASSLKGHSGTGYNEQFF. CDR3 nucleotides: TGTGCCAGCAGCTTAAAGGGACATAGCGGGACCGGCTACAATGAGCAGTTCTTC.

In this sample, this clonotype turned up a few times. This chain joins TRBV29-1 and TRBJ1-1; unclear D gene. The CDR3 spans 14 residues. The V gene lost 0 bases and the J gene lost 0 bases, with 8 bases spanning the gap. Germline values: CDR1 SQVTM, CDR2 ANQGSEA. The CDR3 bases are TGCAGCGTTGAAGATCAGGTTATGAACACTGAAGCTTTCTTT. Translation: CSVEDQVMNTEAFF.

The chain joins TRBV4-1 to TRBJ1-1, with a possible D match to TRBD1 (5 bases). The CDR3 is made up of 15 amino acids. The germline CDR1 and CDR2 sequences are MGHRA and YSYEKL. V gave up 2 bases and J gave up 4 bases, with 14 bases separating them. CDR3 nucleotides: TGCGCCAGCAGCCAACCCAGACAGCCGAGCACTGAAGCTTTCTTT. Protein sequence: CASSQPRQPSTEAFF.